A single sample gave rise to the 27 T cell receptor beta chains below, sequenced in a study of pediatric ulcerative colitis. During colonoscopy, one to two rectal pinch biopsies were collected. Clones were read by immunoSEQ multiplex PCR, and TCRdb kept only the in-frame ones, dropping some. The data show 30,000 to 45,000 clones, around 73% seen once. Specimen: gut tissue. These receptors were collected from a boy aged 10-17 years with moderate ulcerative colitis.

This sequence joins TRBV30 and TRBJ2-3; the match to TRBD2 covers 9 bases. V shed 3 bases, J shed 9 bases, and the junction held 7 bases outside the gene matches. The CDR3 has 13 residues. Germline loops: CDR1 GTSNPN, CDR2 SVGIG (reference sequence). The CDR3 DNA follows: TGTGCCTGGAGCGAGCGGGGGGCTGCGACGCAGTATTTT. Amino acid sequence: CAWSERGAATQYF.

The CDR3 reads CASGGGSTDTQYF. In DNA, the CDR3 is TGCGCCAGCGGTGGGGGTAGCACAGATACGCAGTATTTT. This sequence joins TRBV5-1 and TRBJ2-3, with D perhaps matching TRBD1 or TRBD2 (5 bases each). CDR1 SGHRS and CDR2 YFSETQ come from the germline V gene. Between the trimmed V and J ends, which lost 7 bases and 0 bases, there was a span of 9 bases. CDR3 size: 13 residues.

V is TRBV9 and J is TRBJ2-1, with no clear D. Trimming pared 0 bases from V and 2 bases from J, leaving 9 bases between. The CDR3 sequence is 15 residues long. Germline CDR1 SGDLS, CDR2 YYNGEE. The CDR3 nucleotides are TGTGCCAGCAGCGTAGCTTTGGGTGCCTACAATGAGCAGTTCTTC. As protein: CASSVALGAYNEQFF.

The chain uses TRBV5-4 and TRBJ2-5; D gene ambiguous. V lost 2 bases and J 4 bases, leaving 12 bases between the germline ends. This CDR3 contains 14 residues. Germline loops: CDR1 SGHNT, CDR2 YYREEE (reference sequence). The CDR3 DNA sequence: TGTGCCAGCAGCTTCGTGGGCAATGGAGAGACCCAGTACTTC. The encoded protein is CASSFVGNGETQYF.

The chain recombines TRBV5-6 with TRBJ2-5, with 9 nucleotides matching TRBD1. CDR1 is SGHDT, CDR2 YYEEEE, per germline. This CDR3 contains 13 residues. V shed 5 bases, J shed 5 bases, and the junction held 4 bases outside the gene matches. The CDR3 reads CASRRDRAETQYF. CDR3 bases: TGTGCCAGCAGGAGGGACAGGGCCGAGACCCAGTACTTC.

This clone showed up just once. The chain couples TRBV4-1 to TRBJ2-2, with 7 bases matching TRBD1. The germline gives CDR1 MGHRA, CDR2 YSYEKL. The length of the CDR3 is 16 residues. V lost 3 bases, J lost 2 bases, and 6 bases stayed unmatched. The CDR3 DNA follows: TGCGCCAGCAGCCATACGGGACAGACAAACACCGGGGAGCTGTTTTTT. Protein product: CASSHTGQTNTGELFF.

The CDR3 coding sequence is TGTGCCAGCTCACTATCACAGGGATCAACGGACTTTAATCAGCCCCAGCATTTT. It yields the protein CASSLSQGSTDFNQPQHF. The chain recombines TRBV18 with TRBJ1-5, with TRBD1 as a possible D gene (6 bases). Trimming cost V 4 bases and J 4 bases, with 23 bases left between them. Germline loops: CDR1 KGHSH, CDR2 LQKENI. The CDR3 consists of 18 residues. The complete variable domain, with remaining parts taken from reference TRBV18 and TRBJ1-5, reads NAGVMQNPRHLVRRRGQEARLRCSPMKGHSHVYWYRQLPEEGLKFMVYLQKENIIDESGMPKERFSAEFPKEGPSILRIQQVVRGDSAAYFCASSLSQGSTDFNQPQHFGDGTRLSIL.

The rearrangement links TRBV19 to TRBJ1-2; TRBD1 aligns across 8 bases. With V trimmed by 6 bases and J by 4 bases, 10 bases remained unmatched. This CDR3 spans 15 amino acids. The germline CDR1 and CDR2 sequences are LNHDA and SQIVND (reference sequence). CDR3 sequence: CASSRWTGPLYGYTF. As DNA, the CDR3 is TGTGCCAGTAGCCGTTGGACAGGGCCCCTCTATGGCTACACCTTC.

The chain combines TRBV9 with TRBJ1-3; TRBD1 agrees at 7 bases. Germline-derived CDR1 and CDR2 are SGDLS and YYNGEE. CDR3 length: 17 amino acids. After removal of 5 bases from V and 1 base from J, the junction contained 12 bases not matched to a gene. DNA for the CDR3: TGTGCCAGCAGTCCGGGACAGAATCTTTATTCTGGAAACACCATATATTTT. Translating gives CASSPGQNLYSGNTIYF.

The chain couples TRBV7-6 to TRBJ1-6; D is unresolved. Trimming stripped 1 base from V and 10 bases from J, with 8 bases between. The germline V gene has CDR1 SGHVS and CDR2 FNYEAQ. The CDR3 is 13 amino acids. CDR3 nucleotide sequence: TGTGCCAGCAGCTTAGGGAGTGAGTCACCCCTCCACTTT. Its translation is CASSLGSESPLHF.

The chain combines TRBV28 with TRBJ1-1, with a tentative D call TRBD1 (5 bases). V shed 3 bases and J shed 1 base, with 15 bases lying between them. Germline CDR1 reads MDHEN; CDR2 reads SYDVKM. This CDR3 comprises 16 residues. In nucleotides, the CDR3 is TGTGCCAGCAGTTTTCTCTCCGGGACGGAGAACACTGAAGCTTTCTTT. This gives the protein CASSFLSGTENTEAFF. The variable domain in full, completed from reference TRBV28 and TRBJ1-1, reads DVKVTQSSRYLVKRTGEKVFLECVQDMDHENMFWYRQDPGLGLRLIYFSYDVKMKEKGDIPEGYSVSREKKERFSLILESASTNQTSMYLCASSFLSGTENTEAFFGQGTRLTVV.

The chain couples TRBV4-1 to TRBJ2-3, with no clear D. Germline assignment: CDR1 MGHRA and CDR2 YSYEKL. Trimming shortened V by 1 base and J by 0 bases, and 14 bases separated the two germline ends. The CDR3 spans 17 residues. CDR3 amino acids: CASSQGIDPVSTDTQYF. CDR3 DNA: TGCGCCAGCAGCCAAGGTATAGACCCTGTTAGCACAGATACGCAGTATTTT.

The CDR3 nucleotides are TGTGCCAGCGTTCGGGGTGAGGGCTCCTACGAGCAGTACTTC. Translating gives CASVRGEGSYEQYF. This chain uses TRBV6-1 with TRBJ2-7; possibly TRBD2 for D (5 bases). Germline CDR1 is MNHNS and CDR2 is SASEGT. This CDR3 is built from 14 residues. Trimming removed 8 bases from V and 0 bases from J, with 14 bases in between.

This clone has more than one count but fewer than ten. The sample has other DNA sequences that encode this CDR3 too. The DNA for the CDR3 is TGTGCCAGCAGCCAAGAGCGGGGGGGCCAAGAGACCCAGTACTTC. Translating gives CASSQERGGQETQYF. The chain recombines TRBV4-2 with TRBJ2-5; 9 bases are a match to TRBD2. Unmatched junction bases numbered 0, after V lost 0 bases and J lost 1 base. Germline V gene sequence: CDR1 LGHNA, CDR2 YNFKEQ. The CDR3 covers 15 residues.

The J gene is TRBJ2-7, the V gene TRBV18; D uncertain. Germline loops: CDR1 KGHSH, CDR2 LQKENI. V lost 5 bases and J 6 bases, leaving 11 bases between the germline ends. CDR3 size: 12 residues. CDR3: CASSSPPAEQYF. The CDR3 DNA is TGTGCCAGCTCATCCCCCCCTGCCGAGCAGTACTTC.

The gene calls are TRBV10-3 and TRBJ1-2, with D possibly matching TRBD1 (5 bases). Deletions cut 8 bases from V and 6 bases from J, with 13 bases between. The CDR3 sequence is 12 residues long. Germline assignment: CDR1 ENHRY and CDR2 SYGVKD. This CDR3 reads CAISGQNNGYTF. The CDR3 DNA sequence: TGTGCCATCTCGGGGCAGAATAATGGCTACACCTTC.

The chain uses TRBV7-9 and TRBJ2-7, with 12 bases matching TRBD2. CDR1 is SEHNR, CDR2 FQNEAQ, per germline (reference sequence). V trimming: 6 bases; J trimming: 6 bases; junction bases outside the gene matches: 6. CDR3 length equals 14 residues. Here the CDR3 reads CASRLLAGGSEQYF. The DNA of the CDR3 is TGTGCCAGCAGGCTACTAGCGGGGGGTTCCGAGCAGTACTTC.

In its sample, this clone was seen a few times. The J gene is TRBJ2-3, the V gene TRBV6-1; tentatively, D is TRBD1 (6 bases). The CDR3 extends over 15 amino acids. Germline assignment: CDR1 MNHNS and CDR2 SASEGT. Between the trimmed V and J ends, which lost 4 bases and 2 bases, there was a span of 13 bases. CDR3 region: CASSGIGQLTDTQYF. CDR3 DNA: TGTGCCAGCAGTGGTATAGGACAGCTCACAGATACGCAGTATTTT.

V and J are TRBV30 and TRBJ1-5; 11 nucleotides match TRBD1. The CDR3 extends over 14 amino acids. The germline CDR1 and CDR2 sequences are GTSNPN and SVGIG (reference sequence). With 5 bases clipped from V and 6 bases from J, the junction kept 6 bases outside the gene matches. The CDR3 DNA reads TGTGCCTGGGGGACAGGGGGTGGAGGTCAGCCCCAGCATTTT. Translation: CAWGTGGGGQPQHF.

This clone was seen a handful of times. The V gene is TRBV2, the J gene TRBJ2-3, with D unresolved. Germline V gives CDR1 SNHLY, CDR2 FYNNEI. CDR3 length equals 11 residues. V was clipped by 2 bases and J by 10 bases, with 7 bases between them. Here the CDR3 reads CASSERVAQYF. As DNA, the CDR3 is TGTGCCAGCAGTGAAAGGGTAGCGCAGTATTTT.

The chain couples TRBV10-3 to TRBJ1-3, with no clear D. In germline, CDR1 is ENHRY, CDR2 SYGVKD. The CDR3 contains 14 residues. Trimming cost V 10 bases and J 0 bases, with 13 bases left between them. CDR3 amino acids: CATVTGFSGNTIYF. CDR3 nucleotides: TGTGCCACAGTAACCGGTTTCTCTGGAAACACCATATATTTT.

CDR3 bases: TGTGCCAGCAGTTTCAGCGGGGGGTCTGGAAATGAGCAGTTCTTC. It translates to CASSFSGGSGNEQFF. The chain joins TRBV28 to TRBJ2-1; 9 nucleotides line up with TRBD2. V lost 3 bases, J lost 7 bases, and 7 bases stayed unmatched. In germline, CDR1 is MDHEN, CDR2 SYDVKM. The length of the CDR3 is 15 residues.

This clone was counted between two and nine times. The rearrangement joins TRBV2 to TRBJ1-1; TRBD1 agrees at 9 bases. Unmatched junction bases numbered 3, after V lost 6 bases and J lost 1 base. CDR1 and CDR2 (germline): SNHLY, FYNNEI. The CDR3 loop spans 14 amino acids. The CDR3 DNA is TGTGCCAGCAGATGGACAGGGGAGAACACTGAAGCTTTCTTT. It encodes CASRWTGENTEAFF.

The chain employs TRBV19 and TRBJ1-5; D might be TRBD1 (6 bases). CDR3 length equals 15 residues. The germline V and J ends were trimmed by 7 bases and 0 bases, with 13 bases remaining between them. The germline gives CDR1 LNHDA, CDR2 SQIVND (reference sequence). CDR3 residues: CASIPQGHSNQPQHF. The CDR3 nucleotides are TGTGCCAGTATACCACAGGGACATAGCAATCAGCCCCAGCATTTT.

The V gene is TRBV7-2, the J gene TRBJ2-7; possible D gene TRBD2, 6 bases. The V gene lost 5 bases and the J gene lost 2 bases, with 13 bases spanning the gap. This CDR3 has 14 amino acids. CDR1 is SGHTA, CDR2 FQGNSA, per germline. The CDR3 is CASSLGLLAYEQYF. The CDR3 nucleotides are TGTGCCAGCAGCCTGGGACTCCTGGCCTACGAGCAGTACTTC.

The CDR3 region is CASSKGRAYEQYF. DNA of the CDR3: TGTGCCAGCAGCAAAGGTAGGGCCTACGAGCAGTACTTC. The rearrangement uses TRBV21-1 and TRBJ2-7. TRBV21-1 is classified as a pseudogene. The CDR3 length is 13 residues.

CDR3 protein: CASSQVGGRAEETQYF. The DNA for the CDR3 is TGTGCCAGCAGCCAAGTGGGCGGGAGGGCCGAGGAGACCCAGTACTTC. This chain joins TRBV4-2 and TRBJ2-5, with 9 positions matching TRBD2. Trimming cost V 1 base and J 5 bases; bases outside gene matches: 8. The germline V gene has CDR1 LGHNA and CDR2 YNFKEQ. There are 16 residues in the CDR3.